This T cell receptor beta chain was recovered during a study of blood T cells in healthy people across ages. Whole-study findings and limits: The fall in TCR beta diversity per million T cells was roughly linear with age. Investigators viewed diversity estimates from one million T cells as underestimates, the study reported.

On this clonotype: Its specificity is not known.

The V and J ends lost 3 bases and 7 bases, in that order; junction bases with no gene match: 7. Germline CDR1 SEHNR, CDR2 FQNEAQ (reference sequence). CDR3 size: 15 residues. Combining a sample-barcoded 5' primer with a J-beta primer mix, a second PCR ran for about 6 to 12 cycles. TCRdb independently ran MiXCR on the 5' RACE reads; one entry per CDR3 protein. In the table there are 780,000 or so distinct CDR3 sequences, approximately 53% of which are singletons. The donors, all healthy, were Caucasians living in Russia, aged about 6 to 90. What was sequenced was blood. The chain has TRBV7-9 and TRBJ2-7, with TRBD1 matching over 12 bases. The TCR was taken from a man in his forties in good health. The CDR3 here is CASSFPGTGGREQYF. CDR3 DNA sequence: TGTGCCAGCAGCTTTCCCGGGACAGGGGGCCGAGAGCAGTACTTC.